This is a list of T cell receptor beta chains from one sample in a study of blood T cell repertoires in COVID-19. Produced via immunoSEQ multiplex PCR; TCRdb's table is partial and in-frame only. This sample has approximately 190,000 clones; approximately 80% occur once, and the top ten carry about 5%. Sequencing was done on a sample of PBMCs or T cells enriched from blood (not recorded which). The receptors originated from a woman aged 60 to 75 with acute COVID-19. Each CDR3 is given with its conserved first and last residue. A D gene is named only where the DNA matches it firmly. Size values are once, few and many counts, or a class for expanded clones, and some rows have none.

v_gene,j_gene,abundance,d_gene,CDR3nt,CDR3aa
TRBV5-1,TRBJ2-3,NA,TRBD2,TGCGCCAGCAGTTATAGCGGGAGGGTTGCAGATACGCAGTATTTT,CASSYSGRVADTQYF
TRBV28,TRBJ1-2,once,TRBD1,TGTGCCAGCAGTCCTCCGGACAGGGGGTATGGCTACACCTTC,CASSPPDRGYGYTF
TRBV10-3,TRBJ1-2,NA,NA,TGTGCCATCAGCGAAGGACACCTGACTGATAACTATGGCTACACCTTC,CAISEGHLTDNYGYTF
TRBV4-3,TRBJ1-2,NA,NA,TGCGCCAGCAGCCAACTCAGCAGGGGCCCCTATGGCTACACCTTC,CASSQLSRGPYGYTF
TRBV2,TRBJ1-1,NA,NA,TGTGCCAGCAAGCTTAACACTGAAGCTTTCTTT,CASKLNTEAFF
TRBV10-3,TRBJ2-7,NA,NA,TGTGCCATCAGTGAGGGGCCTTACGAGCAGTACTTC,CAISEGPYEQYF
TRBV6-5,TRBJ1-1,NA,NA,TGTGCCAGCAGTCCGCATGGAGCTAGAGAAGCTTTCTTT,CASSPHGAREAFF
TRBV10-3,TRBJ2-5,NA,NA,TGTGCCATCAGACGCGAAGAGACCCAGTACTTC,CAIRREETQYF
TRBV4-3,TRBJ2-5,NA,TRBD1,TGCGCCAGCAGCCCCGGGACAGGGGGTCTGGAGACCCAGTACTTC,CASSPGTGGLETQYF
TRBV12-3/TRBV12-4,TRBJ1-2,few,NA,TGTGCCAGCAGTTTTGGAGCTAACTATGGCTACACCTTC,CASSFGANYGYTF
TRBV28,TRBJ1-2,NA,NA,TGTGCCACCGCACCCGAAGCCGCCCCTCCGGGGGGCTACACCTTC,CATAPEAAPPGGYTF
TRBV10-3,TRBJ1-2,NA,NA,TGTGCCATCAGTGACGCAGACTATGGCTACACCTTC,CAISDADYGYTF